Described below is a single T cell receptor beta chain sequence and its context. Its antigen is undetermined. The entry originates in a study of T cell responses to AZD1222 COVID-19 vaccine. Study-level findings and limits: Without day 14 samples, only post-peak T cell repertoires were studied.

Some clones are missing from TCRdb's copy, which holds only in-frame ones; the method was immunoSEQ multiplex PCR. Here the sample spans 70,000 to 95,000 clones, about 90% being singletons. This clonotype was sampled from an adult who received the AZD1222 COVID-19 vaccine. Sequencing used peripheral blood, obtained 28 days after the second AZD1222 dose.

This chain's CDR3 is CASSTTGQGSSPLHF. The CDR3 DNA follows: TGTGCCAGCAGCACCACGGGACAGGGCTCATCACCCCTCCACTTT. The chain uses TRBV11-2 and TRBJ1-6; 9 nucleotides match TRBD1. This CDR3 comprises 15 residues. V dropped 5 bases and J dropped 10; count of bases not matched to a gene: 9. CDR1 SGHAT and CDR2 FQNNGV come from the germline V gene.